The sample holds many counts of the clone carrying this TCR beta chain. Its target is unknown. TCRdb analysed the reads with MiXCR anew, one entry per CDR3 protein. The table shows approximately 71,000 distinct CDR3 sequences, with 20% occurring only once. The CDR3 spans 12 residues. CDR1 is SGHDT, CDR2 YYEEEE, per germline. Trimming shortened V by 4 bases and J by 9 bases, and 11 bases separated the two germline ends. This specimen comes from a study of T cell repertoires in cytomegalovirus infection. Notes on the study in general: Frequencies of public TCR beta families were cumulated, and this identified carriers of CMV plus the relevant HLA.

This chain uses TRBV5-6 with TRBJ1-5, with TRBD1 as a possible D gene (5 bases). This sequence was found in a human donor in good health (CMV status not recorded). Some clones in this sample may be carry-over from other donors' samples. The material sequenced was CD8+ T cells from cultured PBMCs, taken from culture after CMV antigen stimulation. The CDR3 region is CASSAGRGPQHF. CDR3 sequence (DNA): TGTGCCAGCAGCGCTGGAAGGGGGCCCCAGCATTTT.